These 20 T cell receptor beta chains were all obtained from the same sample, sequenced in a study (dated by TCRdb to 2014 to 2015). Library method: 5' RACE. TCRdb lists the instrument as Illumina MiSeq. TCRdb reprocessed the public reads (quality trimming at Q25 with fastp, clone calling with MiXCR) and kept in-frame beta chains. Rows are combined by CDR3 protein, so each entry shows the most common genes and DNA. The sample data list some 5,800 distinct CDR3 sequences, and roughly 34% of these were observed just once. Clones ranked in the top ten supply around 5.5% of the sample. The sample consisted of naive CD4+ T cells sorted from a lymph node. This specimen's cell subset or site label, per the study, means: naive CD4+ T cells, CD4+CD45RA+CD25-. Every receptor here comes from a female donor with breast cancer.

The chain carries TRBV30 and TRBJ2-2, with D uncertain. Germline V lookup: CDR1 GTSNPN, CDR2 SVGIG (reference sequence). The CDR3 extends over 11 amino acids. V was clipped by 5 bases and J by 5 bases, with 6 bases between them. CDR3 nucleotide sequence: TGTGCCTGGGCGGTGACCGGGGAGCTGTTTTTT. This encodes CAWAVTGELFF.

As to this clonotype: This clone may be a read error of a much larger clone one base away. The V call is TRBV7-6, the J call TRBJ1-1, with D unclear. This CDR3 comprises 13 residues. Germline values: CDR1 SGHVS, CDR2 FNYEAQ. V dropped 8 bases and J dropped 2 bases, with 12 bases sitting between them. Here the CDR3 reads CASGSQLNTEAFF. In nucleotides, the CDR3 is TGTGCCAGCGGCTCACAGCTAAACACTGAAGCTTTCTTT.

This clonotype turned up a few times. This chain connects TRBV6-5 to TRBJ1-1; TRBD1 might be the D (6 bases). V shed 0 bases and J shed 4 bases, with 21 bases lying between them. CDR3 length equals 18 residues. Germline V gene sequence: CDR1 MNHEY, CDR2 SVGAGI. The CDR3 loop is CASSYSIFSGAGGTEAFF. CDR3 nucleotides: TGTGCCAGCAGTTACTCGATTTTTTCGGGGGCGGGGGGCACTGAAGCTTTCTTT.

The genes are TRBV7-9 and TRBJ2-1; D possibly corresponds to TRBD2 (5 bases). The germline V and J ends were trimmed by 3 bases and 4 bases, with 7 bases remaining between them. This CDR3 has 13 residues. Germline assignment: CDR1 SEHNR and CDR2 FQNEAQ (reference sequence). The CDR3 DNA follows: TGTGCCAGCAGCTTCAGGACTTACAATGAGCAGTTCTTC. As protein: CASSFRTYNEQFF.

This clonotype rates as medium-sized. The chain links TRBV6-5 to TRBJ2-1, with TRBD2 identical over 13 bases. With 2 bases clipped from V and 9 bases from J, the junction kept 19 bases outside the gene matches. Germline CDR1 and CDR2: MNHEY and SVGAGI. The CDR3 sequence is 20 residues long. CDR3 loop: CASSYNSIPGTSGVVGEQFF. CDR3 bases: TGTGCCAGCAGTTACAATTCCATTCCCGGGACTAGCGGGGTGGTGGGTGAGCAGTTCTTC.

This clonotype is medium-sized. The V call is TRBV12-3 or TRBV12-4, the J call TRBJ2-3; 15 bases fit TRBD2. The CDR3 has 19 residues. J was trimmed by 2 bases and V by 7 bases; bases with no gene match: 13. The CDR3 nucleotides read TGTGCCAGCAACCTAGGACTAGCGGGGGGGTCGAGCCTCACAGATACGCAGTATTTT. It specifies CASNLGLAGGSSLTDTQYF.

The V and J genes are TRBV7-3 and TRBJ2-5; D is ambiguous. The V end lost 0 bases, the J end lost 4 bases, and 6 bases lay between the germline ends. The CDR3 has 13 amino acids. The germline gives CDR1 SGHTA, CDR2 FQGTGA. The CDR3 nucleotides are TGTGCCAGCAGCTTAACAGGGTTAGAGACCCAGTACTTC. The encoded protein is CASSLTGLETQYF.

By proportion, this clonotype is large. The CDR3 spells CASSYEGQGNSPLHF. CDR3 sequence (DNA): TGTGCCAGCAGTTACGAGGGACAGGGGAATTCACCCCTCCACTTT. The chain uses TRBV6-5 and TRBJ1-6, with TRBD1 identical over 10 bases. Germline V gene sequence: CDR1 MNHEY, CDR2 SVGAGI. V shed 2 bases and J 7 bases; nucleotides not matched to a gene: 2. The CDR3 spans 15 residues.

This clonotype is medium-sized within its sample. V is TRBV12-5 and J is TRBJ1-1; D uncertain. V was cut by 0 bases and J by 1 base, with 15 bases left in between. The length of the CDR3 is 17 residues. Germline V lookup: CDR1 LGHNT, CDR2 FRNRAP. The CDR3 here is CASGLVPNLLRNTEAFF. The CDR3 nucleotides are TGTGCTAGTGGTTTGGTACCCAACCTGCTACGGAACACTGAAGCTTTCTTT.

This clonotype is labeled medium-sized. The chain recombines TRBV7-9 with TRBJ1-5; D gene ambiguous. CDR1 and CDR2 from the germline V gene are SEHNR and FQNEAQ (reference sequence). V dropped 5 bases and J dropped 7 bases, with 12 bases sitting between them. CDR3 size: 13 residues. The CDR3 coding sequence is TGTGCCAGCAGCCCCAAGATTGGGCAGCCCCAGCATTTT. It specifies CASSPKIGQPQHF.

This clonotype rates as medium-sized (0.01 to 0.1%). V and J are TRBV29-1 and TRBJ2-5, with D unresolved. The CDR3 has 13 residues. Per the germline V gene, CDR1 is SQVTM and CDR2 is ANQGSEA. V lost 1 base and J lost 2, with 8 bases in between. In nucleotides, the CDR3 is TGCAGCGTTGAAGGATCGGTTCAAGAGACCCAGTACTTC. Protein product: CSVEGSVQETQYF.

The rearrangement joins TRBV20-1 to TRBJ2-1, with 8 bases matching TRBD1. This CDR3 spans 16 amino acids. The germline V gene encodes CDR1 DFQATT and CDR2 SNEGSKA (reference sequence). Trimming removed 6 bases from V and 5 bases from J; junction bases left unmatched: 15. The CDR3 loop is CSAPEVGTGMNNEQFF. The CDR3 DNA is TGCAGTGCCCCCGAGGTTGGGACAGGCATGAACAATGAGCAGTTCTTC.

This clonotype is classed as large. The chain employs TRBV20-1 and TRBJ2-3; D is perhaps TRBD2 (5 bases). CDR1 DFQATT and CDR2 SNEGSKA come from the germline V gene (reference sequence). The V and J ends lost 6 bases and 5 bases respectively, with 18 bases between them. The CDR3 sequence is 14 residues long. The CDR3 here is CSAAGGVILDTQYF. The CDR3 nucleotides read TGCAGTGCCGCTGGAGGAGTTATTTTAGATACGCAGTATTTT.

This clonotype is categorized as large. This chain uses TRBV6-6 with TRBJ2-1; no definite D call. This CDR3 has 13 amino acids. V was cut by 2 bases and J by 7 bases, with 9 bases left in between. In germline, CDR1 is MNHNY, CDR2 SVGAGI (reference sequence). For the CDR3, the DNA is TGTGCCAGCAGTTACGCCCACAAAAATGAGCAGTTCTTC. Translated, it gives CASSYAHKNEQFF.

This clonotype is judged medium-sized. The chain uses TRBV7-3 and TRBJ2-1, with 7 positions matching TRBD2. CDR1 and CDR2 from the germline V gene are SGHTA and FQGTGA. V was clipped by 3 bases and J by 3 bases; unmatched bases: 5. This CDR3 spans 15 amino acids. Here the CDR3 reads CASSFGLADYNEQFF. The CDR3 DNA follows: TGTGCCAGCAGCTTTGGCCTAGCGGACTACAATGAGCAGTTCTTC.

The genes are TRBV20-1 and TRBJ1-5; D not resolved. Germline loops: CDR1 DFQATT, CDR2 SNEGSKA (reference sequence). The CDR3 is made up of 14 amino acids. The ends were cut back, 3 bases at V and 0 bases at J, with 9 bases in the middle. CDR3 residues: CSASEGPSNQPQHF. DNA of the CDR3: TGCAGTGCTAGTGAGGGTCCTAGCAATCAGCCCCAGCATTTT.

This clonotype came up a few times. The J gene is TRBJ2-1, the V gene TRBV5-1; TRBD2 agrees at 11 bases. V was pared by 2 bases and J by 7 bases, with 20 bases of the junction left unmatched. CDR3 length: 20 residues. CDR1 and CDR2 (germline): SGHRS, YFSETQ. CDR3 protein: CASSFSPGHILAGVINEQFF. Written as DNA, the CDR3 is TGCGCCAGCAGCTTCTCCCCGGGACATATACTAGCGGGAGTCATTAATGAGCAGTTCTTC.

The chain employs TRBV9 and TRBJ1-2; no clear D. V gave up 6 bases and J gave up 2 bases, with 11 bases separating them. Germline V lookup: CDR1 SGDLS, CDR2 YYNGEE. This CDR3 is 13 amino acids long. CDR3 nucleotide sequence: TGTGCCAGCAAACATACAAAAAACTATGGCTACACCTTC. It is translated as CASKHTKNYGYTF.

About this clonotype itself: This may stem from a read error, because a much larger clone lies one nucleotide away. The CDR3 is CANSPDSATGELFF. CDR3 DNA sequence: TGTGCCAACAGTCCCGACAGTGCCACCGGGGAGCTGTTTTTT. The V and J genes are TRBV12-3 or TRBV12-4 and TRBJ2-2; perhaps TRBD1 as D (5 bases). CDR3 length equals 14 residues.

In regard to this clonotype: This may be a read error, as it is one base from a much larger clone. The conserved final phenylalanine or tryptophan is absent from the CDR3, which likely points to a read error. The chain has TRBV15 and TRBJ1-2, with D uncertain. The CDR3 is 16 amino acids. CDR1 and CDR2 from the germline V gene are LNHNV and YYDKDF (reference sequence). Trimming cost V 0 bases and J 8 bases, with 19 bases left between them. The CDR3 DNA is TGTGCCACCAGCAGAGATATAACGGAGAATCCTGGGGGCTACACCCTC. It translates to CATSRDITENPGGYTL.